The 26 T cell receptor beta chains in this list originate from one sample, sequenced in a study of spatial heterogeneity in lung cancer. TCRdb itself ran the 5' RACE reads through MiXCR, one entry per CDR3 protein. This sample has 60,000 to 90,000 distinct CDR3 sequences; 13% occur once, and the top ten carry 7.2%. As for time point: sample taken at primary tumor resection. Frozen PBMC, nontumor lung or tumor provided whole RNA, which was sequenced unsorted. This specimen consisted of PBMCs, obtained at surgery. The receptors come from a male donor with early-stage non-small cell lung cancer.

In its sample, this clonotype was seen once. This may come from a read error, since a much larger clone is one base off. The chain links TRBV6-5 to TRBJ1-5, with D maybe TRBD1 (5 bases). Germline V gene lookup returns CDR1 MNHEY and CDR2 SVGAGI. This CDR3 comprises 15 residues. This CDR3 is CASSYGDGSNQPHHF. Here the CDR3 DNA reads TGTGCCAGCAGTTACGGGGACGGAAGCAATCAGCCCCACCATTTT.

This clonotype was counted many times. This rearrangement joins TRBV12-3 or TRBV12-4 to TRBJ2-6, with unresolved D. V lost 1 base and J 0 bases, leaving 4 bases between the germline ends. The CDR3 spans 15 residues. The chain's CDR3 is CASSLEYSGANVLTF. DNA for the CDR3: TGTGCCAGCAGTTTAGAATACTCTGGGGCCAACGTCCTGACTTTC.

This clonotype was seen at least ten times. V usage is TRBV29-1 and J usage is TRBJ1-2; weak D call: TRBD1 (6 bases). CDR1 is SQVTM and CDR2 is ANQGSEA in the germline V gene. The length of the CDR3 is 13 residues. Deletions cut 4 bases from V and 2 bases from J, with 11 bases between. The CDR3 region is CSVAGHLNYGYTF. The CDR3 region has the DNA TGCAGCGTTGCGGGACACCTCAACTATGGCTACACCTTC. Together with reference TRBV29-1 and TRBJ1-2, the CDR3 gives the full variable domain: SAVISQKPSRDICQRGTSLTIQCQVDSQVTMMFWYRQQPGQSLTLIATANQGSEATYESGFVIDKFPISRPNLTFSTLTVSNMSPEDSSIYLCSVAGHLNYGYTFGSGTRLTVV.

The sample holds many counts of this clonotype. The J gene is TRBJ1-1, the V gene TRBV5-1; TRBD1 agrees at 8 bases. From germline, CDR1 is SGHRS and CDR2 YFSETQ. V trimming: 3 bases; J trimming: 4 bases; junction bases outside the gene matches: 2. CDR3 length equals 13 residues. CDR3 nucleotides: TGCGCCAGCAGCTCGGACAGGGTCACTGAAGCTTTCTTT. Amino acids: CASSSDRVTEAFF.

This clonotype turned up a few times. The chain joins TRBV21-1 to TRBJ2-5. TRBV21-1 is designated a pseudogene. CDR3 length: 9 residues. The CDR3 protein is CASRGTQYF. The CDR3 DNA is TGTGCCAGCAGGGGGACCCAGTACTTC.

There are many counts of this clonotype. CDR3 sequence: CASQGDSNQPQHF. The CDR3 nucleotides read TGTGCCTCACAAGGTGATAGCAATCAGCCCCAGCATTTT. The chain has TRBV10-3 and TRBJ1-5; D gene ambiguous. V gave up 11 bases and J gave up 0 bases, with 11 bases separating them. This CDR3 has 13 amino acids. Germline lookup yields CDR1 ENHRY and CDR2 SYGVKD.

The rearrangement uses TRBV27 and TRBJ2-3; 11 bases agree with TRBD2. The V and J ends lost 6 bases and 3 bases, in that order; junction bases with no gene match: 5. CDR3 length: 15 residues. Germline V CDR1 and CDR2: MNHEY, SMNVEV (reference sequence). The CDR3: CASRVAGGPTDTQYF. The DNA of the CDR3 is TGTGCCAGCAGAGTAGCGGGAGGGCCGACAGATACGCAGTATTTT.

This clonotype showed up many times. J is TRBJ1-1 and V is TRBV5-1; 7 positions agree with TRBD1. Germline CDR1 SGHRS, CDR2 YFSETQ. Germline trimming cut 4 bases from V and 5 bases from J; bases unmatched to any gene: 14. The CDR3 length is 16 residues. CDR3 nucleotide sequence: TGCGCCAGCAGCCCGACAGGGTTGGTCTTGGGGACTGAAGCTTTCTTT. Translation gives CASSPTGLVLGTEAFF.

The V gene is TRBV6-1, the J gene TRBJ1-1; perhaps TRBD1 as D (5 bases). This CDR3 spans 15 amino acids. Germline lookup yields CDR1 MNHNS and CDR2 SASEGT. V lost 8 bases and J lost 1, with 17 bases in between. The CDR3 DNA reads TGTGCCAGCTCCAAGGTTCGGGGCGCGAACACTGAAGCTTTCTTT. It specifies CASSKVRGANTEAFF.

The rearrangement links TRBV20-1 to TRBJ2-7; no reliable D call. From germline, CDR1 is DFQATT and CDR2 SNEGSKA (reference sequence). The CDR3 is made up of 13 amino acids. Trimming took 0 bases from V and 4 from J, leaving 10 bases between them. This CDR3 is CSARDQRSYEQYF. The DNA for the CDR3 is TGCAGTGCTAGAGATCAAAGAAGTTACGAGCAGTACTTC.

Judged by abundance, this clonotype is medium-sized. The gene calls are TRBV2 and TRBJ1-1; D possibly corresponds to TRBD1 (5 bases). Trimming pared 7 bases from V and 5 bases from J, leaving 20 bases between. This CDR3 region has 15 residues. Germline CDR1 is SNHLY and CDR2 is FYNNEI. In nucleotides, the CDR3 is TGTGCCAGCATCCCAAGTGGGGGGGTAGAGACTGAAGCTTTCTTT. As protein: CASIPSGGVETEAFF. The whole variable domain, remainder taken from reference TRBV2 and TRBJ1-1, is EPEVTQTPSHQVTQMGQEVILRCVPISNHLYFYWYRQILGQKVEFLVSFYNNEISEKSEIFDDQFSVERPDGSNFTLKIRSTKLEDSAMYFCASIPSGGVETEAFFGQGTRLTVV.

This clonotype was seen more than once but under ten times. V usage is TRBV18 and J usage is TRBJ1-5; D perhaps matches TRBD1 (6 bases). The CDR3 runs 17 residues. Germline V gene sequence: CDR1 KGHSH, CDR2 LQKENI. V was trimmed by 3 bases and J by 5 bases, leaving 20 bases between them. CDR3 sequence (DNA): TGTGCCAGCTCACCCCAAAGACTTCACAGGGAGCATCAGCCCCAGCATTTT. Its translation is CASSPQRLHREHQPQHF. Looking up the rest from reference TRBV18 and TRBJ1-5 gives the full variable domain: NAGVMQNPRHLVRRRGQEARLRCSPMKGHSHVYWYRQLPEEGLKFMVYLQKENIIDESGMPKERFSAEFPKEGPSILRIQQVVRGDSAAYFCASSPQRLHREHQPQHFGDGTRLSIL.

The gene calls are TRBV29-1 and TRBJ1-2; D possibly corresponds to TRBD1 (6 bases). CDR3 length equals 13 residues. CDR1 and CDR2 (germline): SQVTM, ANQGSEA. The V gene lost 1 base and the J gene lost 6 bases, with 12 bases spanning the gap. CDR3 coding DNA: TGCAGCGTTGAAGCACAGGGTCGAGATGGCTACACCTTC. It yields the protein CSVEAQGRDGYTF.

The chain has TRBV7-9 and TRBJ2-7; 9 bases are shared with TRBD2. This CDR3 is built from 15 residues. The germline CDR1 and CDR2 sequences are SEHNR and FQNEAQ (reference sequence). The trim removed 5 bases at V and 2 bases at J, leaving 7 bases unmatched. The CDR3 protein is CASSALAGAAYEQYF. The CDR3 DNA reads as TGTGCCAGCAGCGCTTTAGCGGGAGCCGCCTACGAGCAGTACTTC.

This clonotype was picked up a small number of times. The chain has TRBV5-1 and TRBJ1-1, with D possibly being TRBD1 (6 bases). Germline CDR1 is SGHRS and CDR2 is YFSETQ. Trimming took off 0 bases at V and 2 bases at J, with 8 bases between the two ends. The length of the CDR3 is 14 residues. CDR3 sequence (DNA): TGCGCCAGCAGCTTGGACAGGGTTAACACTGAAGCTTTCTTT. This encodes CASSLDRVNTEAFF.

This clonotype has only a few counts. The chain has TRBV24-1 and TRBJ2-1; a possible D gene is TRBD1 (5 bases). This CDR3 region has 17 residues. Trimming left V 1 base short and J 4 bases short, with 16 bases between. Germline V gene data show CDR1 as KGHDR and CDR2 as SFDVKD. DNA for the CDR3: TGTGCCACCAGTGATTTAACCCACGGGCAGGGATACAATGAGCAGTTCTTC. Residues: CATSDLTHGQGYNEQFF.

This clonotype was observed many times. CDR3 in amino acids: CASSLPTTYEQYF. The CDR3 DNA is TGTGCCAGCAGCTTGCCCACCACCTACGAGCAGTACTTC. V and J are TRBV5-4 and TRBJ2-7; D unclear. V was cut by 1 base and J by 2 bases, with 7 bases left in between. This CDR3 is built from 13 residues. Germline V gives CDR1 SGHNT, CDR2 YYREEE (reference sequence).

In its sample, this clonotype was seen a few times. The chain employs TRBV30 and TRBJ1-1; no clear D gene. Germline CDR1 and CDR2: GTSNPN and SVGIG (reference sequence). The CDR3 has 11 residues. V gave up 3 bases and J gave up 4 bases, with 6 bases separating them. The CDR3 region has the DNA TGTGCCTGGAGCCTTGGCACTGAAGCTTTCTTT. Residues: CAWSLGTEAFF.

This clonotype was observed a few times. This chain connects TRBV6-5 to TRBJ2-7, with D perhaps TRBD1 (6 bases). This CDR3 comprises 13 residues. Germline CDR1 MNHEY, CDR2 SVGAGI. V dropped 6 bases and J dropped 2 bases, with 11 bases sitting between them. CDR3 sequence reads: CASSPGHTYEQYF. In DNA, the CDR3 is TGTGCCAGCAGCCCGGGACATACCTACGAGCAGTACTTC.

This clonotype has a count of ten or more. V and J are TRBV29-1 and TRBJ1-3, with TRBD1 matching 10 bases. The CDR3 has 14 amino acids. Germline V CDR1 and CDR2: SQVTM, ANQGSEA. Losses at the gene ends were 5 bases for V and 3 bases for J; bases not matched to a gene: 4. CDR3 nucleotides: TGCAGCGTTACCGGGACAGGGGTTGGAAACACCATATATTTT. Encoded protein: CSVTGTGVGNTIYF.

In its sample, this clonotype was seen many times. The rearrangement links TRBV28 to TRBJ1-5; no clear D gene. CDR3 length: 14 amino acids. V gave up 5 bases and J gave up 0 bases, with 8 bases separating them. Germline V gene lookup returns CDR1 MDHEN and CDR2 SYDVKM. CDR3 DNA sequence: TGTGCCAGCAGTCAACCCTTTAGCAATCAGCCCCAGCATTTT. Protein product: CASSQPFSNQPQHF.

This clonotype has a single count. The chain couples TRBV9 to TRBJ1-3; D perhaps matches TRBD1 (6 bases). CDR1 and CDR2 (germline): SGDLS, YYNGEE. This CDR3 is 16 amino acids long. Between the trimmed V and J ends, which lost 0 bases and 0 bases, there was a span of 10 bases. CDR3 amino acids: CASSVDRASSGNTIYF. Written as DNA, the CDR3 is TGTGCCAGCAGCGTAGACAGGGCCTCCTCTGGAAACACCATATATTTT.

This clonotype came up many times. The chain combines TRBV5-1 with TRBJ2-1, with D possibly TRBD1 on 9 matching bases. This CDR3 region has 15 residues. CDR1 SGHRS and CDR2 YFSETQ come from the germline V gene. Trimming took 4 bases from V and 9 from J, leaving 20 bases between them. The CDR3 DNA follows: TGCGCCAGCAGCGCGGGGGGACAGGGCCGGGGTGAGCAGTTCTTC. Amino acid sequence: CASSAGGQGRGEQFF.

This clonotype has ten or more counts. V usage is TRBV3-1 and J usage is TRBJ2-1, with 11 positions matching TRBD2. The CDR3 is 17 residues long. J lost 3 bases, V lost 4 bases, and 8 bases had no gene match. CDR1 is LGHDT, CDR2 YNNKEL, per germline (reference sequence). CDR3 in amino acids: CASSPGALAGGYNEQFF. The CDR3 region has the DNA TGTGCCAGCAGCCCCGGTGCCCTAGCGGGGGGCTACAATGAGCAGTTCTTC.

The CDR3 here is CASSLALDQPQHF. CDR3 coding DNA: TGTGCCAGCAGCTTAGCCCTGGACCAGCCCCAGCATTTT. The rearrangement links TRBV11-2 to TRBJ1-5; D gene unclear. This CDR3 spans 13 amino acids. Germline V gene data show CDR1 as SGHAT and CDR2 as FQNNGV. V was trimmed by 1 base and J by 7 bases, leaving 8 bases between them.

This clonotype was seen more than once but under ten times. CDR3 sequence reads: CASGQRENEQYF. The CDR3 region has the DNA TGTGCCTCCGGCCAGCGGGAGAACGAGCAGTACTTC. The chain links TRBV6-6 to TRBJ2-7, with 8 bases lining up with TRBD2. The CDR3 contains 12 residues. V dropped 11 bases and J dropped 5; count of bases not matched to a gene: 8. Germline V lookup: CDR1 MNHNY, CDR2 SVGAGI (reference sequence).